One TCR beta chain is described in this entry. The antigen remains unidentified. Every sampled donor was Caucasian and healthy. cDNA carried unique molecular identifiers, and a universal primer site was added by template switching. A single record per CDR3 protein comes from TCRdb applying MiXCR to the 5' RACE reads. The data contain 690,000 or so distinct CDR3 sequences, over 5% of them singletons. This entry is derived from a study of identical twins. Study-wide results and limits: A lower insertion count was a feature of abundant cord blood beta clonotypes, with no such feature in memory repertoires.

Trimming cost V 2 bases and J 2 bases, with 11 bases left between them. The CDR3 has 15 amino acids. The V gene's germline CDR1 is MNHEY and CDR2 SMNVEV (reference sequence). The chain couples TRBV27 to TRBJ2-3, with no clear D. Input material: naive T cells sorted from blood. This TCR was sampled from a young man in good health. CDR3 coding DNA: TGTGCCAGCAGTTTAAAGGGAATTTACACAGATACGCAGTATTTT. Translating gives CASSLKGIYTDTQYF.